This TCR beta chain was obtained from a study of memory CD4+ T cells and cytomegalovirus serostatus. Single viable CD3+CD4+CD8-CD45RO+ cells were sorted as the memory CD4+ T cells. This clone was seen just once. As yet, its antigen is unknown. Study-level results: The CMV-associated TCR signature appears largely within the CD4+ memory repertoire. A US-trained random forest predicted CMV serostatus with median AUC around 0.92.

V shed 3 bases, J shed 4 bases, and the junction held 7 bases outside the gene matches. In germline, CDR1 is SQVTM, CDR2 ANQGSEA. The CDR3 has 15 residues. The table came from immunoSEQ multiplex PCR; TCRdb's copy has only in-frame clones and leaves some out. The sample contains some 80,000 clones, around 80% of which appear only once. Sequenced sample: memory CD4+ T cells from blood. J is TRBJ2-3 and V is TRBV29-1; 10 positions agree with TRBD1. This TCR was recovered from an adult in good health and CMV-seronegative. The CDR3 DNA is TGCAGCGTTGACCGGGACAGGGGATCGGCAGATACGCAGTATTTT. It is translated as CSVDRDRGSADTQYF.